A selection of T cell receptor beta chains follows, all from one sample in a study of tumor-infiltrating lymphocytes in primary liver carcinoma. TCRdb ran MiXCR on the multiplex PCR reads and lists one entry per CDR3 protein. The repertoire holds roughly 190,000 distinct CDR3 sequences, with around 85% as singletons. Material: tumor tissue from primary liver carcinoma. The origin of the receptors is a man aged 35 to 55 with primary liver carcinoma and hepatitis B virus infection. Each CDR3 is given with its conserved first and last residue. Each record gives: CDR3 DNA, CDR3 protein, V gene, clone size, D gene, J gene. D genes are given only for firm matches. Size is stated for part of the rows, as once, few or many counts, or as a class when the clone is expanded.

DNA: TGCAGCATTGATGATCCAGGAGGGAGCTCCTACGAGCAATACTTC; CDR3: CSIDDPGGSSYEQYF; V: TRBV29-1; size: NA; D: NA; J: TRBJ2-7
DNA: TGCAGCGGGGGACAGGGAGTAGGGGAGCAGTACTTC; CDR3: CSGGQGVGEQYF; V: TRBV29-1; size: many; D: TRBD1; J: TRBJ2-7
DNA: TGTGCCAGCAATGCCGTAGTGGGATGGGTAAACATTGAGCAGTTCTTC; CDR3: CASNAVVGWVNIEQFF; V: TRBV14; size: NA; D: NA; J: TRBJ2-1
DNA: TGCACCAGCAGCAAAACCCCTGGTGCCAGGCTAGAGACCCAGTACTTC; CDR3: CTSSKTPGARLETQYF; V: TRBV4-1; size: NA; D: NA; J: TRBJ2-5
DNA: TGTGCCAGCAACTTAGCCCCGGACCCGCAGTACTTC; CDR3: CASNLAPDPQYF; V: TRBV5-6; size: NA; D: NA; J: TRBJ2-7
DNA: TGTGCCAACATTACACAGGGCGGGAACACTGAAGCTTTCTTT; CDR3: CANITQGGNTEAFF; V: TRBV6-1; size: NA; D: NA; J: TRBJ1-1
DNA: TGTGCCAGCAGTACCCAAATTGTGACAGTTAACACCGGGGAGCTGTTTTTT; CDR3: CASSTQIVTVNTGELFF; V: TRBV6-1; size: NA; D: NA; J: TRBJ2-2
DNA: TGTACCAGCAGGACCCTAAGCGGGAGGGGAACAGATACGCAGCATTTT; CDR3: CTSRTLSGRGTDTQHF; V: TRBV5-5; size: NA; D: NA; J: TRBJ1-5
DNA: TGTGCTAGCAGCTTGGGGGGGACGGGGACCCCTGAAGCTTTCTTT; CDR3: CASSLGGTGTPEAFF; V: TRBV5-6; size: NA; D: NA; J: TRBJ1-1
DNA: TGTGCCAGCGGCCACCAGACGGAGACCTACGAGCAGTACTTC; CDR3: CASGHQTETYEQYF; V: TRBV11-2; size: NA; D: NA; J: TRBJ2-7
DNA: TGTGCCAGCAGTAAAGCCCTTAGGAAGGAGCCACCCCTCCAGTTT; CDR3: CASSKALRKEPPLQF; V: TRBV6-5; size: NA; D: NA; J: TRBJ1-6
DNA: TGTGCCAGCAGTCGACAGGGTCGCATTCAACCCCAGCATTTT; CDR3: CASSRQGRIQPQHF; V: TRBV12-3/TRBV12-4; size: NA; D: TRBD1; J: TRBJ1-5
DNA: TGTGCCAGCAACTTCAAGGGACTTGGCTATGGCTATACCTTC; CDR3: CASNFKGLGYGYTF; V: TRBV11-1; size: NA; D: NA; J: TRBJ1-2
DNA: TGCAGTGTTGAAGATGCCAGGGCGGCCAAAAAGATTCAGTACTTC; CDR3: CSVEDARAAKKIQYF; V: TRBV29-1; size: NA; D: NA; J: TRBJ2-4
DNA: TGTGCCATTAGTACCTCTAAGGGGACAGGGCTTCTCGAGCAGTACTTC; CDR3: CAISTSKGTGLLEQYF; V: TRBV19; size: once; D: TRBD1; J: TRBJ2-7
DNA: TGCAGCGTGGTAACATCTAACACTGAAGCATTCTTT; CDR3: CSVVTSNTEAFF; V: TRBV29-1; size: NA; D: NA; J: TRBJ1-1
DNA: TGTGCCAGCAATTCCGAGAAACCGGGACAGGGGGGAGATACACAGTATTTT; CDR3: CASNSEKPGQGGDTQYF; V: TRBV6-5; size: NA; D: TRBD1; J: TRBJ2-3
DNA: TGTGCCAGTAGTATTAGACGCAATCAGCCCCAGCATTTT; CDR3: CASSIRRNQPQHF; V: TRBV19; size: NA; D: NA; J: TRBJ1-5
DNA: TGTGCCACCGCTGGGAGTACACCCGGGGAGCTGTTTTTT; CDR3: CATAGSTPGELFF; V: TRBV10-3; size: many; D: NA; J: TRBJ2-2
DNA: TGTGCCAGCAGTTACATGACCCCCAATCAGCCCCAGCATTTT; CDR3: CASSYMTPNQPQHF; V: TRBV6-2/TRBV6-3; size: many; D: NA; J: TRBJ1-5
DNA: TGTGCCAACAGCCTCAGGAGCTCAGATACGCAGTATTTT; CDR3: CANSLRSSDTQYF; V: TRBV14; size: NA; D: NA; J: TRBJ2-3
DNA: TGTGCCAACAGTTACCGGGCCGAGCAGCCCCAGCATTTC; CDR3: CANSYRAEQPQHF; V: TRBV6-2/TRBV6-3; size: NA; D: NA; J: TRBJ1-5
DNA: TGCACCGTTGTGCTAGCGGGAGGTTACACCGGGGAGCTGTTTTTT; CDR3: CTVVLAGGYTGELFF; V: TRBV29-1; size: NA; D: TRBD2; J: TRBJ2-2